Following are 16 T cell receptor beta chains from one sample sequenced in a study of T cells in Graves' hyperthyroidism and ophthalmopathy. Amplification of TCR beta CDR3 regions was performed using RNA transcripts as template. Researchers ran a first-round RT-PCR on the TCR CDR3 using the HTBI primer set. One entry per CDR3 protein, called by TCRdb with MiXCR from the multiplex PCR reads. The sample yields a few hundred thousand distinct CDR3 sequences, 17% seen once. The sample taken for sequencing was blood. Every receptor here comes from a young woman with Graves' ophthalmopathy.

The CDR3 DNA is TGTGCCAGCAACGGACAGGGACCCAACAATGAGCAGTTCTTC. Translation: CASNGQGPNNEQFF. The rearrangement uses TRBV12-3 or TRBV12-4 and TRBJ2-1; 8 nucleotides line up with TRBD1. V was pared by 7 bases and J by 5 bases, with 7 bases of the junction left unmatched. The CDR3 length is 14 residues.

This clonotype was observed a handful of times. The gene calls are TRBV11-2 and TRBJ2-1; 12 bases agree with TRBD2. V gave up 3 bases and J gave up 8 bases; unmatched junction bases: 11. The CDR3 sequence is 17 residues long. Germline loops: CDR1 SGHAT, CDR2 FQNNGV. The CDR3 protein is CASSFLKRLAGVHEQFF. In DNA form, the CDR3 reads TGTGCCAGCAGCTTTCTCAAGAGACTAGCGGGAGTACATGAGCAGTTCTTC.

Notes on this clonotype: A read error is possible here, since a much larger clone lies one base away. The rearrangement joins TRBV4-3 to TRBJ1-4, with D tentatively TRBD1 (5 bases). Looked up from germline, CDR1 is LGHNA and CDR2 is YSLEER. V lost 0 bases and J lost 10, with 18 bases in between. The length of the CDR3 is 16 residues. The CDR3 bases are TGCGCCAGCAGCCAAGATCTGGGGAGCAGGGCTGGAAAACTGTTTTTT. Translating gives CASSQDLGSRAGKLFF.

The J gene is TRBJ2-1, the V gene TRBV5-6, with D tentatively TRBD2 (6 bases). Germline V lookup: CDR1 SGHDT, CDR2 YYEEEE. Trimming took off 7 bases at V and 7 bases at J, with 24 bases between the two ends. The CDR3 has 16 amino acids. This CDR3 reads CASGISRGRIWNEQFF. The CDR3 DNA follows: TGTGCCAGCGGAATCTCGCGGGGCCGGATCTGGAATGAGCAGTTCTTC.

This clonotype turned up a few times. The rearrangement links TRBV27 to TRBJ1-1; 8 bases line up with TRBD1. The CDR3 is 16 amino acids. CDR1 is MNHEY, CDR2 SMNVEV, per germline (reference sequence). V trimming: 4 bases; J trimming: 5 bases; junction bases outside the gene matches: 12. CDR3 loop: CASSWDRIPLGTEAFF. The CDR3 bases are TGTGCCAGCAGTTGGGACAGGATACCGCTCGGTACTGAAGCTTTCTTT.

There are many counts of this clonotype. CDR3 sequence reads: CAWSVAGGLNEQFF. In DNA, the CDR3 is TGTGCCTGGAGTGTAGCGGGAGGGTTAAATGAGCAGTTCTTC. J is TRBJ2-1 and V is TRBV30; 10 bases fit TRBD2. The CDR3 consists of 14 residues. V lost 0 bases and J lost 7; bases outside the gene matches: 3. CDR1 is GTSNPN and CDR2 is SVGIG in the germline V gene (reference sequence).

This clonotype was found a few times. The CDR3 DNA reads TGTGCCAGCTCCGTCGCGAACACCGGGGAGCTGTTTTTT. This translates into CASSVANTGELFF. V is TRBV19 and J is TRBJ2-2; D unclear. Germline V gene data show CDR1 as LNHDA and CDR2 as SQIVND (reference sequence). The germline V and J ends were trimmed by 9 bases and 0 bases, with 8 bases remaining between them. The CDR3 totals 13 residues.

This clonotype appeared once. V usage is TRBV5-6 and J usage is TRBJ1-4, with D maybe TRBD1 (5 bases). V was trimmed by 4 bases and J by 6 bases, leaving 16 bases between them. The length of the CDR3 is 15 residues. Germline CDR1 and CDR2: SGHDT and YYEEEE. The CDR3 loop reads CASSDSTSSYEKLFF. As DNA, the CDR3 is TGTGCCAGCAGCGACAGCACCAGCTCGTATGAAAAACTGTTTTTT.

A few counts support this clonotype. The chain combines TRBV6-5 with TRBJ1-1; D is unresolved. This CDR3 is built from 14 residues. Germline-derived CDR1 and CDR2 are MNHEY and SVGAGI. V lost 2 bases and J 2 bases, leaving 9 bases between the germline ends. Written as DNA, the CDR3 is TGTGCCAGCAGTTACACGGGATCTAACACTGAAGCTTTCTTT. Translation gives CASSYTGSNTEAFF.

The V call is TRBV29-1, the J call TRBJ1-1, with 10 bases lining up with TRBD1. The CDR3 is 14 residues long. V trimming: 3 bases; J trimming: 6 bases; junction bases outside the gene matches: 7. Looked up from germline, CDR1 is SQVTM and CDR2 is ANQGSEA. Written as DNA, the CDR3 is TGCAGCGTTGAGCGGGGACAGGGGTTGCCTGAAGCTTTCTTT. Translated: CSVERGQGLPEAFF.

This clonotype was counted at least ten times. The gene calls are TRBV24-1 and TRBJ2-5; 8 bases align to TRBD1. The germline gives CDR1 KGHDR, CDR2 SFDVKD. Losses at the gene ends were 8 bases for V and 2 bases for J; bases not matched to a gene: 6. The CDR3 has 14 residues. The CDR3 coding sequence is TGTGCCACCACTGAGGGACAGGAACAAGAGACCCAGTACTTC. This translates into CATTEGQEQETQYF.

J is TRBJ1-5 and V is TRBV28; 9 nucleotides line up with TRBD1. Germline values: CDR1 MDHEN, CDR2 SYDVKM. The CDR3 runs 15 residues. V lost 4 bases, J lost 4 bases, and 5 bases stayed unmatched. CDR3 residues: CASSYWTGANQPQHF. Written as DNA, the CDR3 is TGTGCCAGCAGTTATTGGACAGGGGCAAATCAGCCCCAGCATTTT.

This clonotype was detected ten times or more. The J gene is TRBJ2-3, the V gene TRBV27; 8 bases match TRBD2. J gave up 4 bases and V 6 bases, and 12 bases lay outside the gene matches. This CDR3 region has 16 residues. The germline CDR1 and CDR2 sequences are MNHEY and SMNVEV (reference sequence). CDR3 sequence (DNA): TGTGCCAGCAGCCCCTCGCGGGAGGCCCCCCCAGATACGCAGTATTTT. Protein product: CASSPSREAPPDTQYF.

The chain carries TRBV9 and TRBJ1-1, with a weak D call TRBD1 (6 bases). This CDR3 is built from 14 residues. From germline, CDR1 is SGDLS and CDR2 YYNGEE. V lost 0 bases to trimming and J lost 0 bases, with 6 bases between them. CDR3 DNA: TGTGCCAGCAGCGTAGAGGGGGTGAACACTGAAGCTTTCTTT. Its protein is CASSVEGVNTEAFF.

This clonotype was observed many times. V is TRBV20-1 and J is TRBJ2-7; D is uncertain. The CDR3 extends over 14 amino acids. V lost 3 bases and J lost 3, with 15 bases in between. CDR1 and CDR2 (germline): DFQATT, SNEGSKA (reference sequence). In DNA form, the CDR3 reads TGCAGTGCTAGTGACCCCCTAGGGCTCTACGAGCAGTACTTC. Translation: CSASDPLGLYEQYF.

In this sample, this clonotype turned up many times. The chain uses TRBV6-2 or TRBV6-3 and TRBJ2-1; the match to TRBD1 covers 9 bases. The trim removed 5 bases at V and 7 bases at J, leaving 9 bases unmatched. This CDR3 spans 15 amino acids. In germline, CDR1 is MNHEY, CDR2 SVGEGT. The CDR3 here is CASSRRDRVWNEQFF. In DNA form, the CDR3 reads TGTGCCAGCAGTCGCCGGGACAGGGTATGGAATGAGCAGTTCTTC.